Shown below are 25 T cell receptor beta chains from a single sample sequenced in a study of cytomegalovirus exposure and HLA in healthy donors. The PCR used 60 Vbeta and 13 Jbeta primers. TCRdb's copy holds only in-frame clones and misses some; the assay was immunoSEQ multiplex PCR. This sample has roughly 120,000 clones, with around 80% found just once. The sequencing sample was made of PBMCs. The receptor source for this set is a man aged 25-45 years in good health and CMV-seropositive.

As regards this clone: A much more abundant neighbour one base away suggests this may be a read error. V gene TRBV5-5 combines with J gene TRBJ1-6; D might be TRBD1 (6 bases). The CDR3 has 14 residues. CDR1 is SGHKS and CDR2 is YYEKEE in the germline V gene (reference sequence). V was shortened by 3 bases and J by 3 bases, with 7 bases between the two germline ends. CDR3 nucleotides: TGTGCCAGCAGCTCGGACAGCTATAATTCACCCCTCCACTTT. As protein: CASSSDSYNSPLHF.

The chain uses TRBV5-1 and TRBJ2-2; maybe TRBD2 (6 bases). Between the trimmed V and J ends, which lost 4 bases and 4 bases, there was a span of 14 bases. The CDR3 has 15 amino acids. Germline V gene data show CDR1 as SGHRS and CDR2 as YFSETQ. The CDR3 protein is CASSHGGASTGELFF. The CDR3 bases are TGCGCCAGCAGCCACGGAGGGGCGAGCACCGGGGAGCTGTTTTTT.

The chain combines TRBV5-1 with TRBJ2-7; D is undetermined. Germline V gene sequence: CDR1 SGHRS, CDR2 YFSETQ. The CDR3 runs 13 residues. Trimming pared 1 base from V and 5 bases from J, leaving 10 bases between. The CDR3 here is CASSLRSQDEQYF. As DNA, the CDR3 is TGCGCCAGCAGCTTGCGGTCTCAGGACGAGCAGTACTTC. Supplemented by reference TRBV5-1 and TRBJ2-7, the full variable domain reads KAGVTQTPRYLIKTRGQQVTLSCSPISGHRSVSWYQQTPGQGLQFLFEYFSETQRNKGNFPGRFSGRQFSNSRSEMNVSTLELGDSALYLCASSLRSQDEQYFGPGTRLTVT.

This chain links TRBV2 with TRBJ2-7, with 10 nucleotides matching TRBD1. There are 14 residues in the CDR3. Germline V gives CDR1 SNHLY, CDR2 FYNNEI. V was pared by 5 bases and J by 7 bases, with 8 bases of the junction left unmatched. CDR3 DNA sequence: TGTGCCAGCAGTACCAGACAGGGGGCAGGGGAGCAGTACTTC. This encodes CASSTRQGAGEQYF.

The V call is TRBV5-1, the J call TRBJ1-6, with TRBD1 identical over 7 bases. J gave up 9 bases and V 3 bases, and 9 bases lay outside the gene matches. Germline values: CDR1 SGHRS, CDR2 YFSETQ. This CDR3 has 15 residues. CDR3 in DNA: TGCGCCAGCAGCTCACAGGGGATGAGGGGTTCACCCCTCCACTTT. This codes for CASSSQGMRGSPLHF.

The rearrangement links TRBV10-3 to TRBJ2-3; TRBD2 aligns across 11 bases. V shed 8 bases, J shed 2 bases, and the junction held 3 bases outside the gene matches. This CDR3 is built from 14 residues. CDR1 and CDR2 (germline): ENHRY, SYGVKD. The CDR3 DNA follows: TGTGCCATCCCTAGCGGGGGGAACACAGATACGCAGTATTTT. This sequence encodes CAIPSGGNTDTQYF.

This chain uses TRBV27 with TRBJ2-5; 11 positions agree with TRBD2. The V segment lost 2 bases and the J segment 4 bases; nucleotides outside the gene matches: 6. CDR1 and CDR2 (germline): MNHEY, SMNVEV (reference sequence). The CDR3 totals 16 residues. The DNA for the CDR3 is TGTGCCAGCAGTTTAGCGGTTAGCGGGGGGGGAGAGACCCAGTACTTC. It is translated as CASSLAVSGGGETQYF.

A remark on this clone: The germline gene is not matched at one end of the junction; a read error may be the cause. The chain recombines TRBV29-1 with TRBJ2-7, with 9 bases that match TRBD1. CDR1 is SQVTM, CDR2 ANQGSEA, per germline. There are 12 residues in the CDR3. The DNA of the CDR3 is TGCAGCGTTAATACACCGGGACAGGGCTGGGACTTC. It is translated as CSVNTPGQGWDF.

V gene TRBV4-3 combines with J gene TRBJ2-7, with 7 bases aligning to TRBD1. Germline lookup yields CDR1 LGHNA and CDR2 YSLEER. V trimming: 0 bases; J trimming: 3 bases; junction bases outside the gene matches: 5. The CDR3 is 15 residues long. CDR3 in DNA: TGCGCCAGCAGCCAAGATAAAGGGGGCTTCTACGAGCAGTACTTC. This encodes CASSQDKGGFYEQYF.

The chain links TRBV6-4 to TRBJ1-2; TRBD1 agrees at 8 bases. V trimming: 6 bases; J trimming: 3 bases; junction bases outside the gene matches: 9. This CDR3 is 15 amino acids long. CDR1 and CDR2 (germline): MRHNA, SNTAGT. CDR3 in amino acids: CASRLTGGRDYGYTF. CDR3 DNA sequence: TGTGCCAGCAGGTTAACAGGGGGTAGGGACTATGGCTACACCTTC.

The chain is built from TRBV4-3 and TRBJ1-6, with D maybe TRBD1 (5 bases). This CDR3 has 15 residues. Per the germline V gene, CDR1 is LGHNA and CDR2 is YSLEER. V was shortened by 1 base and J by 7 bases, with 11 bases between the two germline ends. The CDR3 DNA reads as TGCGCCAGCAGCCAAGCCAGGGAGGTGAATTCACCCCTCCACTTT. Residues: CASSQAREVNSPLHF.

The rearrangement uses TRBV23-1 and TRBJ2-5; D is perhaps TRBD2 (6 bases). TRBV23-1 counts as an open reading frame of uncertain function. Between the trimmed V and J ends, which lost 6 bases and 5 bases, there was a span of 10 bases. This CDR3 has 12 amino acids. DNA of the CDR3: TGCGCCAGCAGAGAAAGCGGGGAGACCCAGTACTTC. Amino acids: CASRESGETQYF.

V and J are TRBV28 and TRBJ2-1; maybe TRBD2 (7 bases). The ends were cut back, 11 bases at V and 7 bases at J, with 21 bases in the middle. Germline CDR1 and CDR2: MDHEN and SYDVKM. This CDR3 is 14 amino acids long. DNA for the CDR3: TGTGCCTGGGGACCGGGGCGGGGGCGGAATGAGCAGTTCTTC. Amino acids: CAWGPGRGRNEQFF. The full variable domain, with the rest looked up from reference TRBV28 and TRBJ2-1, is DVKVTQSSRYLVKRTGEKVFLECVQDMDHENMFWYRQDPGLGLRLIYFSYDVKMKEKGDIPEGYSVSREKKERFSLILESASTNQTSMYLCAWGPGRGRNEQFFGPGTRLTVL.

The chain recombines TRBV4-1 with TRBJ1-1, with 9 positions matching TRBD1. V was pared by 7 bases and J by 2 bases, with 8 bases of the junction left unmatched. The length of the CDR3 is 15 residues. Germline CDR1 is MGHRA and CDR2 is YSYEKL. The CDR3 reads CASTPQGAYNTEAFF. CDR3 coding DNA: TGCGCCAGCACACCACAGGGGGCGTATAACACTGAAGCTTTCTTT.

This clone has a handful of counts. The CDR3 DNA reads TGTGCCAGCAGCTTAGGTTCCGGGACTAATGAAAAACTGTTTTTT. Translation gives CASSLGSGTNEKLFF. The chain couples TRBV7-9 to TRBJ1-4; D is uncertain. CDR1 and CDR2 (germline): SEHNR, FQNEAQ (reference sequence). This CDR3 is built from 15 residues. Trimming left V 1 base short and J 2 bases short, with 8 bases between.

About this clone itself: At the DNA level, this CDR3 is encoded by other sequences in the same sample as well. This chain joins TRBV7-9 and TRBJ2-3; 8 nucleotides match TRBD2. The V segment lost 5 bases and the J segment 6 bases; nucleotides outside the gene matches: 4. Germline-derived CDR1 and CDR2 are SEHNR and FQNEAQ (reference sequence). CDR3 size: 13 residues. The CDR3 is CASSRGGTDTQYF. In DNA form, the CDR3 reads TGTGCCAGCAGCCGGGGGGGAACGGATACGCAGTATTTT.

This chain connects TRBV19 to TRBJ1-5; possibly TRBD1 for D (6 bases). Trimming stripped 4 bases from V and 0 bases from J, with 19 bases between. The V gene's germline CDR1 is LNHDA and CDR2 SQIVND (reference sequence). The CDR3 runs 18 residues. The CDR3 DNA follows: TGTGCCAGTAGTACCGACAGGATCGCGAGGTATAGCAATCAGCCCCAGCATTTT. Translated, it gives CASSTDRIARYSNQPQHF. Variable domain in full (rest from reference TRBV19 and TRBJ1-5): DGGITQSPKYLFRKEGQNVTLSCEQNLNHDAMYWYRQDPGQGLRLIYYSQIVNDFQKGDIAEGYSVSREKKESFPLTVTSAQKNPTAFYLCASSTDRIARYSNQPQHFGDGTRLSIL.

This chain connects TRBV7-3 to TRBJ1-2; TRBD1 matches at 8 bases. CDR1 and CDR2 from the germline V gene are SGHTA and FQGTGA. Trimming at V came to 8 bases and at J to 5 bases, leaving 10 bases not matched to a gene. The CDR3 runs 14 residues. CDR3 protein: CASSPTGGFYGYTF. CDR3 DNA sequence: TGTGCCAGCTCACCAACAGGGGGATTTTATGGCTACACCTTC.

This clone occurred once. The chain combines TRBV10-3 with TRBJ2-1, with unresolved D. V lost 4 bases to trimming and J lost 4 bases, with 17 bases between them. The CDR3 is 16 amino acids. Germline V gives CDR1 ENHRY, CDR2 SYGVKD. CDR3 in amino acids: CAISARIAGEYNEQFF. CDR3 bases: TGTGCCATCAGTGCACGAATCGCCGGAGAATACAATGAGCAGTTCTTC.

The chain uses TRBV7-9 and TRBJ2-3; possibly TRBD1 for D (5 bases). The CDR3 sequence is 15 residues long. Trimming took off 0 bases at V and 1 base at J, with 8 bases between the two ends. Germline V gene sequence: CDR1 SEHNR, CDR2 FQNEAQ (reference sequence). In DNA form, the CDR3 reads TGTGCCAGCAGCTTAGCGGGGCTCGGCACAGATACGCAGTATTTT. This translates into CASSLAGLGTDTQYF.

The chain couples TRBV6-1 to TRBJ2-5, with TRBD2 matching 10 bases. J lost 3 bases, V lost 6 bases, and 1 base had no gene match. The CDR3 consists of 13 residues. The germline V gene has CDR1 MNHNS and CDR2 SASEGT. The CDR3 here is CASRGTSEETQYF. The CDR3, as DNA: TGTGCCAGCAGGGGGACTAGCGAAGAGACCCAGTACTTC.

This clone has only one observation. V and J are TRBV6-1 and TRBJ2-7; a possible D gene is TRBD1 (6 bases). The CDR3 contains 15 residues. Germline V gene lookup returns CDR1 MNHNS and CDR2 SASEGT. Trimming pared 2 bases from V and 2 bases from J, leaving 13 bases between. CDR3 amino acids: CASSEIQGRTYEQYF. CDR3 nucleotides: TGTGCCAGCAGTGAAATACAGGGAAGGACCTACGAGCAGTACTTC.

The chain recombines TRBV6-5 with TRBJ2-1; the match to TRBD1 covers 9 bases. Germline trimming cut 4 bases from V and 9 bases from J; bases unmatched to any gene: 7. The CDR3 covers 14 residues. In germline, CDR1 is MNHEY, CDR2 SVGAGI. The CDR3 DNA sequence: TGTGCCAGCAGTTTACAGGGGGCGATCGGTGAGCAGTTCTTC. This encodes CASSLQGAIGEQFF.

The chain links TRBV5-5 to TRBJ2-5, with 9 bases identical to TRBD2. Germline lookup yields CDR1 SGHKS and CDR2 YYEKEE (reference sequence). The CDR3 sequence is 16 residues long. Trimming cost V 0 bases and J 2 bases; bases outside gene matches: 5. The CDR3 DNA follows: TGTGCCAGCAGCTTGGACCGCGGGGGGGAACAAGAGACCCAGTACTTC. It translates to CASSLDRGGEQETQYF.

This clone was seen a few times. CDR3: CASSRPGRTEAFF. The CDR3 bases are TGTGCCAGCAGCCGACCTGGGCGCACTGAAGCTTTCTTT. The genes are TRBV14 and TRBJ1-1; the D is unclear. Germline CDR1 is SGHDN and CDR2 is FVKESK. Trimming cost V 4 bases and J 4 bases, with 10 bases left between them. This CDR3 is built from 13 residues.